Listed below are T cell receptor beta chains from one sample, sequenced in a study of blood T cells in healthy people across ages. TCRdb reanalysed the 5' RACE reads using MiXCR and keeps one entry per CDR3 protein. The sample comprises some 860,000 distinct CDR3 sequences, just over 55% of which are singletons, and around a quarter rests with the top ten. The sequencing sample was made of blood. All receptors come from a man aged 40-55 years in good health. Each CDR3 is given with its conserved first and last residue. The order of the fields is J gene, clone size, V gene, D gene, CDR3 DNA, CDR3 protein. D genes are given only for firm matches. Size is stated for part of the rows, as once, few or many counts, or as a class when the clone is expanded.

>TRBJ1-4|.|TRBV2|.
TGTGCCAGCAGTGATTCTAGTCAAACGAGGAAACTGTTTTTT
CASSDSSQTRKLFF
>TRBJ2-4|.|TRBV5-4|TRBD2
TGTGCCAGCAGCCCCCTGGGTAGCGGGATAGCCAAAAACATTCAGTACTTC
CASSPLGSGIAKNIQYF
>TRBJ2-5|few|TRBV7-2|TRBD1
TGTGCCAGCAGCTTAGAGAGGGACAGGACCCAGTACTTC
CASSLERDRTQYF
>TRBJ1-2|.|TRBV10-3|TRBD1
TGTGCCATCAGTGTGGGGGTCGAGGACAGGGGGCGAGCCCCCCTGAATGGCTACACCTTC
CAISVGVEDRGRAPLNGYTF
>TRBJ2-5|.|TRBV6-5|.
TGTGCCAGCAGTTACTTCTCGGGAGGGGGCGGAGAGACCCAGTACTTC
CASSYFSGGGGETQYF
>TRBJ2-6|.|TRBV3-1|TRBD1
TGTGCCAGCAGCCAAAGGAACAGGGGGCCTGGGGCCAACGTCCTGACTTTC
CASSQRNRGPGANVLTF
>TRBJ2-3|few|TRBV5-1|.
TGCGCCAGCAGCTTCGAGGGACGGGGGACGACAGATACGCAGTATTTT
CASSFEGRGTTDTQYF
>TRBJ1-2|.|TRBV25-1|TRBD1
TGTGCCAGCAGTACGACAGGGGGGACATATGGCTACACCTTC
CASSTTGGTYGYTF
>TRBJ2-5|.|TRBV20-1|TRBD2
TGCAGTGCTTTTCGACTAGCGGGCCTTGGAACCCAGTACTTC
CSAFRLAGLGTQYF
>TRBJ2-1|once|TRBV12-3/TRBV12-4|.
TGTGCCAGCAGTTTAGGGGGTCCGGATGAGCAGTTCTTC
CASSLGGPDEQFF
>TRBJ2-1|.|TRBV29-1|.
TGCAGCGGGGTTTCAGCTAGCGTTTTCAATGAGCAGTTCTTC
CSGVSASVFNEQFF
>TRBJ1-1|.|TRBV6-1|.
TGTGCCAGCAGTGAAGGGGGAAAAGACACTGAAGCTTTCTTT
CASSEGGKDTEAFF
>TRBJ2-7|.|TRBV4-1|.
TGCGCCAGCAGCCAACCGGGACACCCTCTCGAGCAGTACTTC
CASSQPGHPLEQYF
>TRBJ1-2|.|TRBV20-1|TRBD1
TGCAGTGCTAGAGATGGACAGGATTACGCGGACTATGGCTACACCTTC
CSARDGQDYADYGYTF
>TRBJ1-2|.|TRBV7-2|.
TGTGCCAGCAGCTCACAGGGTGTATATGGCTACACCTTC
CASSSQGVYGYTF
>TRBJ2-5|once|TRBV28|.
TGTGCCAGCAGGTGGAGATGGCAAGAGACCCAGTACTTC
CASRWRWQETQYF
>TRBJ2-6|few|TRBV20-1|.
TGCAGTGCACCTACTAAGGCTGGGGCCAACGTCCTGACTTTC
CSAPTKAGANVLTF
>TRBJ2-5|.|TRBV29-1|TRBD1
TGCAGCGTTGGACAGGGGGTCGGTGAGACCCAGTACTTC
CSVGQGVGETQYF
>TRBJ1-2|once|TRBV9|TRBD1
TGTGCCAGCAGCGCGCTCAGGGGGGACTATGGCTACACCTTC
CASSALRGDYGYTF
>TRBJ2-4|.|TRBV6-5|.
TGTGCCAGCAGTTACGGCGGAGCCAAAAACATTCAGTACTTC
CASSYGGAKNIQYF
>TRBJ2-5|.|TRBV2|.
TGTGCCAGCAATCGGGACGCACAAGAGACCCAGTACTTC
CASNRDAQETQYF